A selection of T cell receptor beta chains follows, all from one sample in a study of T cell changes during pregnancy in multiple sclerosis. Some clones are missing from TCRdb's copy, which holds only in-frame ones; the method was immunoSEQ multiplex PCR. The table shows 50,000 to 75,000 clones, with roughly 89% occurring only once. The material sequenced was peripheral blood, taken after pregnancy. The receptors originated from a female donor in good health, enrolled as a control in a pregnancy study. Each CDR3 is given without its conserved first and last residue.

J gene | V gene | CDR3 protein
TRBJ2-3 | TRBV11-2 | ASSLGVATDTQY
TRBJ2-1 | TRBV4-1 | ASSQIAFSSYNIEQF
TRBJ2-2 | TRBV15 | ATSRDLPGSAGELF
TRBJ1-3 | TRBV29-1 | SVLDRGFGGNTIY
TRBJ1-2 | TRBV6-5 | ASSYGTGVYGYT
TRBJ2-1 | TRBV14 | ASSQVAWAQSSYNEQF
TRBJ2-7 | TRBV2 | ASASSGGPEDEQY
TRBJ2-7 | TRBV5-6 | ASSFQDRRTYEQY
TRBJ1-4 | TRBV19 | ASSIGGVTNEKLF
TRBJ1-2 | TRBV5-4 | ASSLGAGATYGYT
TRBJ1-1 | TRBV7-9 | AGLTGGYTEAF
TRBJ2-5 | TRBV5-4 | ASSQKRGQGFGTQY
TRBJ1-2 | TRBV18 | ASSPQDSSGYGYT
TRBJ1-1 | TRBV7-2 | ASSFSGGMNTEAF
TRBJ2-5 | TRBV27 | ASSLAAGWGTQY
TRBJ1-2 | TRBV27 | ASSLIRVVYGYT
TRBJ1-5 | TRBV19 | ASSMGQSNQPQH
TRBJ1-1 | TRBV27 | ASSLVGGVFTEAF
TRBJ2-5 | TRBV5-1 | ASSLQGGQETQY
TRBJ2-7 | TRBV5-8 | ASSSGTGIYREQY